The clone carrying this T cell receptor (beta chain) was seen repeatedly, ten times or more. With V trimmed by 6 bases and J by 8 bases, 11 bases remained unmatched. CDR3 length equals 14 residues. A single record per CDR3 protein comes from TCRdb applying MiXCR to the RT-PCR reads. The data contain about 150,000 distinct CDR3 sequences, approximately 24% of them singletons. The sample comes from a study of patients and donors after allogeneic stem cell transplantation. This chain links TRBV12-3 or TRBV12-4 with TRBJ1-1; 8 bases are a match to TRBD1. Sequencing was done on a sample of blood, either unsorted or a sorted T cell fraction (not recorded which). The TCR sequence derives from a human donor who was either an allogeneic HSCT recipient or a stem cell or donor lymphocyte infusion donor (not recorded which). It is not recorded whose cells these are; they may come from a transplant donor. CDR3 sequence (DNA): TGTGCCAGCAGATACAGAGGACAGGGTGCAGAAGCTTTCTTT. It yields the protein CASRYRGQGAEAFF.